The 16 T cell receptor beta chains in this list originate from one sample, sequenced in a study of blood T cell repertoires in COVID-19. The data were produced by immunoSEQ multiplex PCR, yet TCRdb's version contains in-frame clones alone and is incomplete. The sample records 250,000 or so clones, about 87% being singletons. The sample consisted of peripheral blood. These receptors were taken from a woman in her seventies with active or convalescent COVID-19.

The chain joins TRBV5-1 to TRBJ2-4, with 9 positions matching TRBD1. Germline CDR1 SGHRS, CDR2 YFSETQ. The CDR3 has 14 residues. J was trimmed by 8 bases and V by 0 bases; bases with no gene match: 3. In DNA, the CDR3 is TGCGCCAGCAGCTTGGACAGGGGGCTGGACATTCAGTACTTC. Protein: CASSLDRGLDIQYF.

This chain connects TRBV10-3 to TRBJ1-4, with TRBD1 as a possible D gene (5 bases). Germline CDR1 is ENHRY and CDR2 is SYGVKD. V lost 4 bases to trimming and J lost 3 bases, with 6 bases between them. This CDR3 is built from 13 residues. CDR3 in DNA: TGTGCCATCAGTGGGGGGGCTAATGAAAAACTGTTTTTT. Protein: CAISGGANEKLFF.

This rearrangement joins TRBV6-5 to TRBJ2-5, with D possibly TRBD1 on 5 matching bases. The germline gives CDR1 MNHEY, CDR2 SVGAGI. The CDR3 consists of 13 residues. The V and J ends lost 6 bases and 4 bases respectively, with 12 bases between them. The CDR3 is CASSSEGAETQYF. The CDR3 region has the DNA TGTGCCAGCAGCTCGGAAGGGGCAGAGACCCAGTACTTC.

The chain carries TRBV20-1 and TRBJ2-1; TRBD2 aligns across 10 bases. Germline CDR1 DFQATT, CDR2 SNEGSKA (reference sequence). The junction had 6 bases not matched to a gene; V was cut back by 6 bases and J by 7 bases. The CDR3 spans 13 residues. The CDR3 DNA follows: TGCAGTGCCAGTAGCGGGGGGTGGAATGAGCAGTTCTTC. Translation: CSASSGGWNEQFF.

The chain uses TRBV7-2 and TRBJ1-5, with D uncertain. This CDR3 comprises 14 residues. Trimming cost V 1 base and J 4 bases, with 8 bases left between them. Germline V gene data show CDR1 as SGHTA and CDR2 as FQGNSA. The CDR3: CASSLGVRNQPQHF. CDR3 DNA: TGTGCCAGCAGCTTAGGAGTTCGGAATCAGCCCCAGCATTTT.

This rearrangement joins TRBV6-5 to TRBJ2-5, with D maybe TRBD2 (5 bases). Deletions cut 7 bases from V and 5 bases from J, with 17 bases between. The germline V gene has CDR1 MNHEY and CDR2 SVGAGI. The CDR3 length is 14 residues. This CDR3 reads CASTKGSRSETQYF. CDR3 bases: TGTGCCAGCACTAAAGGGAGCCGTTCGGAGACCCAGTACTTC.

The V gene is TRBV10-3, the J gene TRBJ2-1; TRBD2 is a possible D gene (6 bases). Germline V CDR1 and CDR2: ENHRY, SYGVKD. The CDR3 loop spans 14 amino acids. Trimming removed 11 bases at V and 1 base at J, with 15 bases between. Here the CDR3 reads CASCPAGSYNEQFF. DNA of the CDR3: TGTGCCTCTTGTCCTGCGGGGTCCTACAATGAGCAGTTCTTC.

V usage is TRBV18 and J usage is TRBJ1-4, with 7 bases matching TRBD1. V lost 2 bases to trimming and J lost 8 bases; unmatched junction nucleotides: 2. Germline CDR1 KGHSH, CDR2 LQKENI. This CDR3 comprises 13 residues. DNA of the CDR3: TGTGCCAGCTCACCAAACAGGGGAGAAAAACTGTTTTTT. This encodes CASSPNRGEKLFF.

This clone was observed once. The rearrangement joins TRBV6-6 to TRBJ1-6; D gene ambiguous. The V and J ends lost 7 bases and 8 bases respectively, with 9 bases between them. The germline CDR1 and CDR2 sequences are MNHNY and SVGAGI (reference sequence). The CDR3 length is 12 residues. The CDR3 DNA is TGTGCCAGCACCTTTGGAGATTCACCCCTCCACTTT. Translating it yields CASTFGDSPLHF.

The chain employs TRBV20-1 and TRBJ2-5, with 7 bases lining up with TRBD2. Germline V gene sequence: CDR1 DFQATT, CDR2 SNEGSKA (reference sequence). The CDR3 is 15 residues long. V was clipped by 3 bases and J by 5 bases; unmatched bases: 12. This CDR3 is CSASSLAGGWETQYF. DNA for the CDR3: TGCAGTGCTAGTAGTTTAGCCGGGGGGTGGGAGACCCAGTACTTC.

V and J are TRBV5-3 and TRBJ2-1; D possibly corresponds to TRBD1 (5 bases). TRBV5-3 is an ORF, and what it does is uncertain. The CDR3 has 10 amino acids. CDR3 in amino acids: CIDRNNEQFF. The CDR3 nucleotides read TGTATTGACAGAAACAATGAGCAGTTCTTC.

V and J are TRBV6-5 and TRBJ1-1, with D perhaps matching TRBD1 (6 bases). The germline V gene has CDR1 MNHEY and CDR2 SVGAGI. CDR3 size: 14 residues. V was clipped by 5 bases and J by 2 bases, with 12 bases between them. The CDR3 DNA reads TGTGCCAGCAGTCGCCAGGGGATTAACACTGAAGCTTTCTTT. It encodes CASSRQGINTEAFF.

J is TRBJ1-1 and V is TRBV6-5, with D possibly matching TRBD1 (5 bases). Germline V CDR1 and CDR2: MNHEY, SVGAGI. The CDR3 sequence is 13 residues long. Trimming removed 8 bases at V and 5 bases at J, with 15 bases between. The chain's CDR3 is CASRRGRQTEAFF. The CDR3 DNA is TGTGCCAGCCGGCGGGGGAGACAGACTGAAGCTTTCTTT.

This clone was observed once. J is TRBJ1-6 and V is TRBV7-2, with D possibly matching TRBD1 (6 bases). The germline CDR1 and CDR2 sequences are SGHTA and FQGNSA. This CDR3 region has 16 residues. With 5 bases removed from V and 5 bases from J, the gap between germline ends came to 16 bases. The CDR3 here is CASSPRGTANNSPLHF. The CDR3 nucleotides read TGTGCCAGCAGCCCAAGGGGGACGGCTAATAATTCACCCCTCCACTTT.

The chain uses TRBV19 and TRBJ1-5; D possibly corresponds to TRBD1 (6 bases). The ends were cut back, 3 bases at V and 3 bases at J, with 18 bases in the middle. Germline V gene lookup returns CDR1 LNHDA and CDR2 SQIVND (reference sequence). This CDR3 is built from 17 residues. This CDR3 is CASSIPFQGPDNQPQHF. Here the CDR3 DNA reads TGTGCCAGTAGTATTCCCTTCCAGGGGCCGGACAATCAGCCCCAGCATTTT.

The V call is TRBV2, the J call TRBJ1-2; the D gene is possibly TRBD1 (6 bases). The germline V and J ends were trimmed by 6 bases and 2 bases, with 7 bases remaining between them. Per the germline V gene, CDR1 is SNHLY and CDR2 is FYNNEI. The CDR3 loop spans 12 amino acids. The CDR3 bases are TGTGCCAGCAGAGGACAGAACTATGGCTACACCTTC. This gives the protein CASRGQNYGYTF.